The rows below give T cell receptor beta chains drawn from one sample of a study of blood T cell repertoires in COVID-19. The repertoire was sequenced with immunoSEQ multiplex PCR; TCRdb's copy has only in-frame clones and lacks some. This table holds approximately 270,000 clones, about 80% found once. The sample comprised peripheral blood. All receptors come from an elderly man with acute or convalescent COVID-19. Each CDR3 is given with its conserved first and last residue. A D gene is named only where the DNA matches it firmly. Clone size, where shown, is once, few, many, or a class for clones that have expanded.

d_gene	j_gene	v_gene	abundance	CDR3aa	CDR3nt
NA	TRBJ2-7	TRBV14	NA	CASSQISGRSSYEQYF	TGTGCCAGCAGCCAAATCAGCGGTCGGAGCTCCTACGAGCAGTACTTC
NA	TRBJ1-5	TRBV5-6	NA	CASSSQAESLQPQHF	TGTGCCAGCAGCTCCCAGGCAGAGTCCCTCCAGCCCCAGCATTTT
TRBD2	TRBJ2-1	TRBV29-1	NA	CSVELAGDVEQFF	TGCAGCGTTGAACTAGCGGGAGACGTTGAGCAGTTCTTC
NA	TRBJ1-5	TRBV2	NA	CASSEGGSQTQHF	TGTGCCAGCAGTGAAGGCGGCAGCCAAACCCAGCATTTT
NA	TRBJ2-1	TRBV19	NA	CASSKGYGTKAYNEQFF	TGTGCCAGTAGCAAGGGATACGGGACAAAAGCCTACAATGAGCAGTTCTTC
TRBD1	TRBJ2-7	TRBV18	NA	CASSPRRQGPSYEQYF	TGTGCCAGCTCACCAAGAAGACAGGGGCCTTCCTACGAGCAGTACTTC
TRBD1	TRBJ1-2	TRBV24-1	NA	CATRDPGQGANYGYTF	TGTGCCACCAGGGATCCGGGACAGGGCGCTAACTATGGCTACACCTTC
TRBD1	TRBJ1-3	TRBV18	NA	CASSPYDRGLGNTIYF	TGTGCCAGCTCACCTTACGACAGGGGGCTCGGAAACACCATATATTTT
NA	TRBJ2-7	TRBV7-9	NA	CASSFTGRTAYEQYF	TGTGCCAGCAGCTTCACGGGGCGGACAGCCTACGAGCAGTACTTC
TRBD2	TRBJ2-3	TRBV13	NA	CASSVSSGGAGRSDTQYF	TGTGCCAGCAGCGTATCTAGCGGGGGGGCCGGCAGGTCAGATACGCAGTATTTT
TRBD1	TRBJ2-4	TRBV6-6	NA	CASSYQDRGRGNIQYF	TGTGCCAGCAGTTACCAGGACAGGGGGCGGGGAAACATTCAGTACTTC
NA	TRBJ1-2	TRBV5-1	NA	CASSLEQGNGYTF	TGCGCCAGCAGCTTGGAACAGGGCAATGGCTACACCTTC
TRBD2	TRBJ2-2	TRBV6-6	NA	CATGGGTTSSPGELFF	TGTGCCACCGGGGGAGGGACTACTTCGTCACCCGGGGAGCTGTTTTTT
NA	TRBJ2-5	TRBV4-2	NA	CASSQDRSGSGETQYF	TGTGCCAGCAGCCAAGATCGATCAGGGTCCGGCGAGACCCAGTACTTC
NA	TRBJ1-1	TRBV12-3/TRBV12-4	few	CASTQGPGTEAFF	TGTGCCAGCACCCAAGGGCCGGGGACTGAAGCTTTCTTT
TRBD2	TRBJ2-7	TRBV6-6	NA	CATSLGGEQYF	TGTGCCACCTCCCTGGGGGGGGAGCAGTACTTC
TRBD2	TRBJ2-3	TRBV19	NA	CASNWGGPTDTQYF	TGTGCCAGTAATTGGGGGGGTCCTACAGATACGCAGTATTTT
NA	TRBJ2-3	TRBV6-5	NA	CASTVTGTDTQYF	TGTGCCAGCACCGTTACGGGCACAGATACGCAGTATTTT
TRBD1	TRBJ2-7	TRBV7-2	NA	CASSSRDRTSYEQYF	TGTGCCAGCAGCTCCCGGGACAGGACCTCCTACGAGCAGTACTTC
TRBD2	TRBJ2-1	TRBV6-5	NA	CASGYRDYQNNEQFF	TGTGCCAGCGGATACCGGGACTACCAAAACAATGAGCAGTTCTTC
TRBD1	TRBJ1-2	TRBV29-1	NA	CSSRGTDHDVGYTF	TGCAGCTCTCGTGGGACAGACCATGACGTAGGCTACACCTTC
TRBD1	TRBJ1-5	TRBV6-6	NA	CASSYSDRSNQPQHF	TGTGCCAGCAGTTACTCGGACAGGAGCAATCAGCCCCAGCATTTT
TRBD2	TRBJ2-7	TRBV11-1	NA	CASSLRTSGHSYEQYF	TGTGCCAGCAGCCTCCGGACTAGCGGGCATTCCTACGAGCAGTACTTC
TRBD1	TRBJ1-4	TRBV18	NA	CASSPVRDRGRSEKLFF	TGTGCCAGCTCTCCTGTACGGGACAGGGGGCGAAGTGAAAAACTGTTTTTT
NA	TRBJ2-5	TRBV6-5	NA	CASSPNAGPMWTQYF	TGTGCCAGCAGTCCTAATGCGGGGCCCATGTGGACCCAGTACTTC
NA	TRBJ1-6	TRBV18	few	CASSDGRGSYNSPLHF	TGTGCCAGCTCCGACGGGAGAGGCTCCTATAATTCACCCCTCCACTTT
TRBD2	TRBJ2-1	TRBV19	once	CASLAGGSYNEQFF	TGTGCCAGTTTAGCGGGGGGCTCCTACAATGAGCAGTTCTTC